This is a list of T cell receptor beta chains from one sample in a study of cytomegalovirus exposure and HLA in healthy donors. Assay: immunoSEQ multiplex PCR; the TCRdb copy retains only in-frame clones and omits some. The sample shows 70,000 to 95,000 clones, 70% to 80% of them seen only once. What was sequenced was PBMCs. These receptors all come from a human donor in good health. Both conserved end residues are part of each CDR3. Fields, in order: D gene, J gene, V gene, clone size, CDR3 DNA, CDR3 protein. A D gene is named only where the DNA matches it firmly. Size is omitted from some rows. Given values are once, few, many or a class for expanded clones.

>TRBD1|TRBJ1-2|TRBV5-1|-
TGCGCCAGCAGCTTCACAGGGGACGGCTACACCTTC
CASSFTGDGYTF
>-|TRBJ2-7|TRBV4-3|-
TGCGCCAGCAGCCAAGATCGAATCACGTATAAGAACAGGGTTCACGAGCAGTACTTC
CASSQDRITYKNRVHEQYF
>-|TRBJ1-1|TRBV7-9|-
TGTGCCAGCAGCTTCTGGACAGTGGACACTGAAGCTTTCTTT
CASSFWTVDTEAFF
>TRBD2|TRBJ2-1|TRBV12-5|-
TGTGCTAGTGGTTTTTGGGGGGGGTCCCACAATGAGCAGTTCTTC
CASGFWGGSHNEQFF
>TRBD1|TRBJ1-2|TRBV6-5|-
TGTGCCAGCAGCTCGGGACAGGGTTATGGCTACACCTTC
CASSSGQGYGYTF
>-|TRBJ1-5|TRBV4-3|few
TGCGCCAGCAGCCAAGATACGGGTTTTAATCAGCCCCAGCATTTT
CASSQDTGFNQPQHF
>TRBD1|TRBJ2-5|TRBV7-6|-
TGTGCCAGCAGCCGATGGGGACAGCAAGAGACCCAGTACTTC
CASSRWGQQETQYF
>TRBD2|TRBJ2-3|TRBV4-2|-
TGTGCCAGCAGCCAAGGGTACGGACTAGCGGGGGGCTTTATAAGCACAGATACGCAGTATTTT
CASSQGYGLAGGFISTDTQYF
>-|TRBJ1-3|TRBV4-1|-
TGCGCCAGCAGCTTTACAGGGTCCGGAAACACCATATATTTT
CASSFTGSGNTIYF
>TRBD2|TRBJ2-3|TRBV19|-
TGTGCCAGTAATTCGCTAGCGGGGGGAACGGTGAGAGATACGCAGTATTTT
CASNSLAGGTVRDTQYF
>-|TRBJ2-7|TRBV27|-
TGTGCCAGCAGTCCGTTATTATATTCCGACGAGCAGTACTTC
CASSPLLYSDEQYF
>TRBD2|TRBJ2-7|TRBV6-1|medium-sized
TGTGCCAGCAGTGAAATGCCAACTAGCGGCTACGAGCAGTACTTC
CASSEMPTSGYEQYF
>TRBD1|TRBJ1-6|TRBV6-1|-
TGTGCCAGCAGTGAACTGGGACAGGGTTCTTCACCCCTCCACTTT
CASSELGQGSSPLHF
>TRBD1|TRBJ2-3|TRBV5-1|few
TGCGCCAGCAGCGACCCACAGGGGGCAGATACGCAGTATTTT
CASSDPQGADTQYF
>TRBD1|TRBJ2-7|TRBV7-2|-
TGTGCGGTGAGGGACAGCGGACCCTACGAGCAGTACTTC
CAVRDSGPYEQYF
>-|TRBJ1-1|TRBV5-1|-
TGCGCCAGCCGCACACGTTTGAACACTGAAGCTTTCTTT
CASRTRLNTEAFF
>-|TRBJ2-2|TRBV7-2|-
TGTGCCAGCAGCTTAGAGGGGATTGGCACCGGGGAGCTGTTTTTT
CASSLEGIGTGELFF
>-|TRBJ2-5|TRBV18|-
TGTGCCAGCTCACGGGGCAGTCAAGAGACCCAGTACTTC
CASSRGSQETQYF
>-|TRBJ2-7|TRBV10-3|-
TGTGCCACACTCTGGGAGTACGAGCAGTACTTC
CATLWEYEQYF
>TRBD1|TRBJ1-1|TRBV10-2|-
TGCGCCAGCAAACTGACAGGGGTTATAACTGAAGCTTTCTTT
CASKLTGVITEAFF
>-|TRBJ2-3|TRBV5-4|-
TGTGCCAGCAGCTTTAACGGGGAAAGCACAGATACGCAGTATTTT
CASSFNGESTDTQYF
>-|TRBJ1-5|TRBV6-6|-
TGTGCCAGCAGTCGCAGGGAAAGCAATCAGCCCCAGCATTTT
CASSRRESNQPQHF
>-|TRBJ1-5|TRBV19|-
TGTGCCAGTAGGAGGATTAGCACCCAGCCCCAGCATTTT
CASRRISTQPQHF
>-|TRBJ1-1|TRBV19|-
TGTGCCAGTAGTATGTTTCAGGGGAGAGCTGAAGCTTTCTTT
CASSMFQGRAEAFF
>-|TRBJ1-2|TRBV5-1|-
TGCGCCAGCAGCCCGGCGGAGGGCCTGCGGGGCTACACCTTC
CASSPAEGLRGYTF
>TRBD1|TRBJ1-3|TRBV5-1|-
TGCGCCAGCAGCATGGGGACAGAGTCTGGAAACACCATATATTTT
CASSMGTESGNTIYF
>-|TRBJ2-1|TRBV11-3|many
TGTGCCAGCAGCTTGGCAGGCCCGAGCTCCTACAATGAGCAGTTCTTC
CASSLAGPSSYNEQFF
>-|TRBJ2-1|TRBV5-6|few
TGTGCCAGCAGCTTGGGGGGCCGTAGAAATGAGCAGTTCTTC
CASSLGGRRNEQFF